The 21 T cell receptor beta chains below all came from one sample that was sequenced in a study of cytomegalovirus exposure and HLA in healthy donors. The PCR used 60 Vbeta and 13 Jbeta primers. Generated by immunoSEQ multiplex PCR, the TCRdb table keeps only in-frame clones and is missing some. The sample yields nearly 110,000 clones, around 67% seen once. The sample taken for sequencing was PBMCs. The receptor source for this set is a woman in her forties in good health and CMV-seropositive.

The chain has TRBV6-5 and TRBJ1-4; no clear D. Germline-derived CDR1 and CDR2 are MNHEY and SVGAGI. CDR3 size: 13 residues. Trimming took 6 bases from V and 3 from J, leaving 8 bases between them. This CDR3 reads CASSRESNEKLFF. CDR3 bases: TGTGCCAGCAGCCGGGAGTCTAATGAAAAACTGTTTTTT.

The chain has TRBV5-1 and TRBJ1-1, with unresolved D. Per germline, CDR1 SGHRS and CDR2 YFSETQ. The length of the CDR3 is 13 residues. V lost 5 bases and J 3 bases, leaving 11 bases between the germline ends. CDR3 coding DNA: TGCGCCAGCAGTACAGTGAGGGACACTGAAGCTTTCTTT. Translated, it gives CASSTVRDTEAFF. The entire variable domain, with the rest obtained from reference TRBV5-1 and TRBJ1-1, is as follows: KAGVTQTPRYLIKTRGQQVTLSCSPISGHRSVSWYQQTPGQGLQFLFEYFSETQRNKGNFPGRFSGRQFSNSRSEMNVSTLELGDSALYLCASSTVRDTEAFFGQGTRLTVV.

The CDR3 loop is CASSLVSGVRTDTQYF. The CDR3 DNA is TGTGCCAGCAGCTTAGTTAGCGGGGTAAGAACAGATACGCAGTATTTT. The genes are TRBV7-2 and TRBJ2-3, with 8 bases matching TRBD2. J was trimmed by 3 bases and V by 1 base; bases with no gene match: 6. CDR1 is SGHTA and CDR2 is FQGNSA in the germline V gene. The CDR3 runs to 16 residues.

This chain connects TRBV2 to TRBJ2-3, with 9 bases aligning to TRBD2. The germline gives CDR1 SNHLY, CDR2 FYNNEI. This CDR3 has 18 residues. The V and J ends lost 4 bases and 4 bases, in that order; junction bases with no gene match: 15. In nucleotides, the CDR3 is TGTGCCAGCAGTGTTGAAGGCGGGGGGGCCTGGTTTGCAGATACGCAGTATTTT. As protein: CASSVEGGGAWFADTQYF.

The rearrangement uses TRBV4-1 and TRBJ1-2, with D possibly being TRBD1 (5 bases). The CDR3 runs 15 residues. Germline-derived CDR1 and CDR2 are MGHRA and YSYEKL. The germline V and J ends were trimmed by 6 bases and 4 bases, with 18 bases remaining between them. As DNA, the CDR3 is TGCGCCAGCAGACCCACTACAGGCCCCCCCTATGGCTACACCTTC. It codes for CASRPTTGPPYGYTF.

The chain recombines TRBV7-2 with TRBJ1-5; no clear D gene. The CDR3 is made up of 13 amino acids. Germline CDR1 and CDR2: SGHTA and FQGNSA. Deletions cut 3 bases from V and 0 bases from J, with 3 bases between. The CDR3 loop is CASSFSSNQPQHF. The CDR3 nucleotides read TGTGCCAGCAGCTTTAGTAGCAATCAGCCCCAGCATTTT.

This clone occurred a few times. The CDR3 reads CASSVTGSTEAFF. The CDR3 DNA sequence: TGCGCCAGCAGCGTAACAGGGTCGACTGAAGCTTTCTTT. V and J are TRBV5-1 and TRBJ1-1; D is possibly TRBD1 (6 bases). Per germline, CDR1 SGHRS and CDR2 YFSETQ. The CDR3 consists of 13 residues. V was trimmed by 4 bases and J by 5 bases, leaving 12 bases between them.

This chain connects TRBV9 to TRBJ2-7; TRBD1 aligns across 9 bases. This CDR3 is built from 16 residues. The V gene end was trimmed by 2 bases and the J gene end by 2 bases; junction bases not matched to a gene: 8. The V gene's germline CDR1 is SGDLS and CDR2 YYNGEE. In nucleotides, the CDR3 is TGTGCCAGCAGCGTTGCAGCCGGGACAGGGACCTACGAGCAGTACTTC. Translation: CASSVAAGTGTYEQYF.

The chain joins TRBV15 to TRBJ2-3; tentatively, D is TRBD1 (7 bases). Germline V CDR1 and CDR2: LNHNV, YYDKDF (reference sequence). Between the trimmed V and J ends, which lost 5 bases and 0 bases, there was a span of 24 bases. The CDR3 spans 19 residues. This CDR3 is CATSGRVRDRRTSTDTQYF. As DNA, the CDR3 is TGTGCCACCAGCGGACGCGTGCGGGACAGAAGAACTAGCACAGATACGCAGTATTTT.

The genes are TRBV7-3 and TRBJ2-2, with 10 bases matching TRBD2. With V trimmed by 4 bases and J by 7 bases, 9 bases remained unmatched. The germline gives CDR1 SGHTA, CDR2 FQGTGA. CDR3 length equals 16 residues. CDR3 DNA: TGTGCCAGCAGCTCACAAGCGGGGGGGCTTGGCGGGGAGCTGTTTTTT. Amino acids: CASSSQAGGLGGELFF.

This rearrangement joins TRBV30 to TRBJ2-7; 7 bases match TRBD1. The germline CDR1 and CDR2 sequences are GTSNPN and SVGIG (reference sequence). J lost 8 bases, V lost 5 bases, and 15 bases had no gene match. The CDR3 contains 14 residues. The CDR3 loop reads CAWGVQTGLGKQYF. The CDR3 coding sequence is TGTGCCTGGGGGGTGCAGACAGGGTTAGGAAAGCAGTACTTC.

The chain carries TRBV19 and TRBJ1-5; the D is unclear. The CDR3 sequence is 13 residues long. V shed 4 bases and J shed 9 bases, with 13 bases lying between them. CDR1 and CDR2 (germline): LNHDA, SQIVND (reference sequence). CDR3 sequence: CASSNSPPVPQHF. CDR3 nucleotides: TGTGCCAGTAGTAACTCCCCCCCCGTGCCCCAGCATTTT.

The V gene is TRBV7-9, the J gene TRBJ1-6; D is unclear. The CDR3 spans 14 residues. Trimming took 1 base from V and 9 from J, leaving 10 bases between them. Germline V gene lookup returns CDR1 SEHNR and CDR2 FQNEAQ (reference sequence). CDR3: CASSLGGDGSPLHF. The CDR3 region has the DNA TGTGCCAGCAGCTTAGGCGGTGACGGTTCACCCCTCCACTTT.

The rearrangement links TRBV27 to TRBJ1-6; D unresolved. There are 12 residues in the CDR3. Germline CDR1 is MNHEY and CDR2 is SMNVEV (reference sequence). V was clipped by 5 bases and J by 10 bases, with 9 bases between them. The DNA of the CDR3 is TGTGCCAGCAGTCTGCGGGGATCACCCCTCCACTTT. Its protein is CASSLRGSPLHF.

The rearrangement uses TRBV6-1 and TRBJ2-7; 7 bases line up with TRBD1. J gave up 7 bases and V 2 bases, and 8 bases lay outside the gene matches. This CDR3 is built from 14 residues. Looked up from germline, CDR1 is MNHNS and CDR2 is SASEGT. CDR3 DNA: TGTGCCAGCAGTGAATCCCCAGGGACAGAAGAGCAGTACTTC. Translation: CASSESPGTEEQYF.

This rearrangement joins TRBV27 to TRBJ1-1; 8 bases align to TRBD1. The CDR3 covers 16 residues. From germline, CDR1 is MNHEY and CDR2 SMNVEV (reference sequence). The V gene end was trimmed by 5 bases and the J gene end by 0 bases; junction bases not matched to a gene: 8. CDR3 coding DNA: TGTGCCAGCAGTCCCGGACAGGGTTGGGTGAACACTGAAGCTTTCTTT. It is translated as CASSPGQGWVNTEAFF.

This chain uses TRBV29-1 with TRBJ1-3; tentative D call: TRBD1 (6 bases). The CDR3 consists of 14 residues. CDR1 and CDR2 (germline): SQVTM, ANQGSEA. Deletions cut 6 bases from V and 0 bases from J, with 12 bases between. CDR3 DNA sequence: TGCAGCGTCCAAACGACAGGCTCTGGAAACACCATATATTTT. Its protein is CSVQTTGSGNTIYF.

V usage is TRBV19 and J usage is TRBJ1-5; D is ambiguous. Germline V gene lookup returns CDR1 LNHDA and CDR2 SQIVND (reference sequence). The CDR3 consists of 14 residues. V lost 4 bases to trimming and J lost 4 bases, with 11 bases between them. The CDR3 coding sequence is TGTGCCAGTAGTAAGTTTGGACTTAATCAGCCCCAGCATTTT. Translated, it gives CASSKFGLNQPQHF.

The chain recombines TRBV6-1 with TRBJ1-2; D is possibly TRBD1 (5 bases). V lost 4 bases to trimming and J lost 3 bases, with 15 bases between them. CDR1 and CDR2 (germline): MNHNS, SASEGT. The CDR3 length is 15 residues. The CDR3 is CASSASGGVDYGYTF. The CDR3 DNA is TGTGCCAGCAGTGCTTCCGGGGGGGTTGACTATGGCTACACCTTC.

The chain recombines TRBV4-1 with TRBJ1-2, with 8 positions matching TRBD1. The ends lost 0 bases at V and 5 bases at J; junction bases unmatched: 2. Germline CDR1 is MGHRA and CDR2 is YSYEKL. The CDR3 contains 14 residues. The CDR3 DNA reads TGCGCCAGCAGCCAAGAGGACAGGGAATATGGCTACACCTTC. The encoded protein is CASSQEDREYGYTF.

This clone has a handful of counts. The rearrangement links TRBV5-8 to TRBJ1-1, with D perhaps TRBD1 (6 bases). The CDR3 loop spans 13 amino acids. V was trimmed by 3 bases and J by 7 bases, leaving 13 bases between them. From germline, CDR1 is SGHTS and CDR2 YDEGEE. The CDR3 reads CASSSGQTFEAFF. CDR3 nucleotide sequence: TGTGCCAGCAGCTCCGGACAGACGTTTGAAGCTTTCTTT.